These T cell receptor beta chains were read from a single sample in a study of shared clonotypes between healthy human individuals. Method: immunoSEQ multiplex PCR; TCRdb's copy keeps in-frame clones and lacks some. The table has some 1.5 million clones, around 97% seen once. The sample was naive CD4+ T cells sorted from blood. These TCRs come from a man aged 30 to 39 in good health. CDR3s include the opening cysteine and the closing phenylalanine or tryptophan. Only part of the rows carry a size: once, few, many, or a class if the clone is expanded.

J gene	V gene	clone size	CDR3 protein
TRBJ2-7	TRBV5-4	-	CASSPVGRQSEQYF
TRBJ2-7	TRBV28	-	CASSPSYPSSYEQYF
TRBJ1-5	TRBV19	few	CASSPGGTQPQHF
TRBJ2-7	TRBV28	-	CASTEGRVGEQYF
TRBJ2-7	TRBV6-5	-	CASRGAGQSDEQYF
TRBJ2-7	TRBV19	-	CASRGGPPTYEQYF
TRBJ2-2	TRBV9	-	CASQLAGAAGELFF
TRBJ2-7	TRBV11-2	-	CASSLPGLLREQYF
TRBJ1-2	TRBV7-8	-	CASSPGGPPYGYTF
TRBJ2-7	TRBV5-4	-	CASTRSGTDGHEQYF
TRBJ2-7	TRBV6-5	-	CASSYMGVSYEQYF
TRBJ1-1	TRBV5-5	-	CASSLMSGEAFF
TRBJ2-1	TRBV5-4	once	CASSLLTANEQFF
TRBJ2-5	TRBV28	-	CASRVREETQYF
TRBJ2-3	TRBV29-1	-	CSVDRVPGGTDTQYF
TRBJ2-5	TRBV25-1	-	CASSVQREGRETQYF
TRBJ2-1	TRBV5-4	-	CASSLDPGRAVLNEQFF
TRBJ2-2	TRBV30	-	CAWSQTGPGELFF
TRBJ1-1	TRBV5-1	once	CASSPGNRRDTEAFF
TRBJ2-3	TRBV29-1	-	CSAVGLAGISTDTQYF
TRBJ2-5	TRBV28	-	CASSSQGYQETQYF
TRBJ2-1	TRBV11-3	-	CASSPHSGSDNEQFF
TRBJ1-1	TRBV6-5	-	CASSYTEMNTEAFF
TRBJ2-7	TRBV7-9	-	CASSVGGGLAGLEQYF
TRBJ2-1	TRBV11-3	-	CASSRVFPSDEQFF
TRBJ2-5	TRBV28	-	CASSPDRTGPRETQYF
TRBJ2-7	TRBV5-1	-	CASSLAGQGTGEQYF
TRBJ2-7	TRBV11-2	-	CASTRGTGVYEQYF
TRBJ1-1	TRBV1	-	CTSSQDGDHMLNTEAFF
TRBJ2-2	TRBV5-1	-	CASSSQGSGELFF
TRBJ1-1	TRBV2	-	CASSTSGTNTEAFF
TRBJ2-2	TRBV7-2	-	CASTRAEREGLGGELFF
TRBJ1-5	TRBV5-8	-	CASSSVPGASNQPQHF
TRBJ2-2	TRBV7-2	once	CASSLSGRAHGELFF
TRBJ2-1	TRBV20-1	-	CSAYKYNEQFF
TRBJ2-1	TRBV2	-	CASSEADQYGTPGLATYNEQFF
TRBJ2-7	TRBV5-4	-	CASSPQRGTYEQYF
TRBJ1-1	TRBV6-1	-	CASSAALGRDTEAFF
TRBJ2-6	TRBV27	-	CASSSNPLTATGANVLTF
TRBJ2-1	TRBV6-1	-	CASRLAGAYNEQFF
TRBJ1-4	TRBV15	-	CATSRTRDRFGEKLFF
TRBJ2-7	TRBV4-3	-	CASSQGVVATTYEQYF
TRBJ1-2	TRBV5-6	once	CASSPHSNYGYTF
TRBJ2-5	TRBV5-6	-	CASSLVDIYQETQYF
TRBJ2-3	TRBV6-1	-	CASSEARGLAVSTDTQYF
TRBJ2-7	TRBV2	-	CASSEKRGSSYEQYF
TRBJ2-2	TRBV5-1	-	CASSLVGNTGELFF
TRBJ2-1	TRBV15	-	CATSREEGVYNEQFF
TRBJ2-2	TRBV9	once	CASSVADRGTGELFF
TRBJ2-1	TRBV9	-	CASSVQSNRGTNEQFF
TRBJ2-7	TRBV28	once	CASSRGGPYEQYF
TRBJ2-1	TRBV15	-	CATSRRGGNNEQFF
TRBJ2-3	TRBV5-1	-	CASSLEGGDTQYF
TRBJ2-7	TRBV28	-	CASSFPYGLSYEQYF
TRBJ2-3	TRBV6-6	once	CASSYSRAPQYF
TRBJ1-3	TRBV7-9	once	CASSLASSPNTIYF
TRBJ2-1	TRBV30	-	CAGKGWSGGRASGSGEQFF
TRBJ2-1	TRBV7-9	-	CASSRQLAATSVTYNEQFF
TRBJ2-7	TRBV11-2	-	CASSLGTGEQYF